The 6 T cell receptor beta chains reported below all come from one sample, sequenced in a study of T-cell reconstitution after alpha-beta-depleted transplantation in children. TCRbeta library preparation incorporated unique molecular identifiers. TCRdb processed the PCR reads anew with MiXCR; each CDR3 protein has one entry. The data contain 500,000 to 600,000 distinct CDR3 sequences, roughly 27% of them singletons. Sample: PBMCs, taken before TCRalphabeta/CD19-depleted stem cell transplant. These receptors all come from a boy in the first two years of life with Wiskott-Aldrich syndrome, due to receive a stem cell transplant.

The rearrangement joins TRBV7-6 to TRBJ2-5; 7 bases align to TRBD2. Germline CDR1 SGHVS, CDR2 FNYEAQ. J was trimmed by 2 bases and V by 0 bases; bases with no gene match: 3. The CDR3 spans 15 residues. Here the CDR3 reads CASSLALAIQETQYF. CDR3 nucleotide sequence: TGTGCCAGCAGCTTAGCACTAGCGATTCAAGAGACCCAGTACTTC.

This clonotype has only a few counts. The CDR3 sequence: CASSLMTIGEKLFF. CDR3 DNA sequence: TGTGCCAGCAGTTTGATGACTATCGGTGAAAAACTGTTTTTT. The chain combines TRBV12-3 or TRBV12-4 with TRBJ1-4; no reliable D call. Trimming stripped 3 bases from V and 7 bases from J, with 12 bases between. The CDR3 has 14 amino acids.

V gene TRBV6-5 combines with J gene TRBJ2-7; D gene uncertain. CDR1 and CDR2 (germline): MNHEY, SVGAGI. The CDR3 totals 13 residues. V was trimmed by 2 bases and J by 2 bases, leaving 7 bases between them. The CDR3 sequence: CASSYMAAYEQYF. DNA for the CDR3: TGTGCCAGCAGTTACATGGCGGCCTACGAGCAGTACTTC.

V gene TRBV20-1 combines with J gene TRBJ2-7; the D is unclear. V shed 3 bases and J shed 6 bases, with 9 bases lying between them. The V gene's germline CDR1 is DFQATT and CDR2 SNEGSKA (reference sequence). The CDR3 loop spans 11 amino acids. CDR3 nucleotide sequence: TGCAGTGCTAGGCAAGTAGGCGAGCAGTACTTC. Its protein product is CSARQVGEQYF.

Only a few counts were recorded for this clonotype. This sequence joins TRBV5-1 and TRBJ2-4; D is perhaps TRBD1 (8 bases). CDR1 is SGHRS, CDR2 YFSETQ, per germline. This CDR3 has 13 amino acids. Deletions cut 4 bases from V and 8 bases from J, with 13 bases between. Written as DNA, the CDR3 is TGCGCCAGCAGCACAACAGGGGGGGACATTCAGTACTTC. Amino acids: CASSTTGGDIQYF.

This chain uses TRBV10-3 with TRBJ2-1; TRBD2 matches at 12 bases. The germline gives CDR1 ENHRY, CDR2 SYGVKD. V lost 6 bases, J lost 0 bases, and 6 bases stayed unmatched. CDR3 length equals 17 residues. Here the CDR3 DNA reads TGTGCCATCAGCGGGGAGACTAGCGGGAGCTCCTACAATGAGCAGTTCTTC. Encoded protein: CAISGETSGSSYNEQFF.